The source of this TCR beta chain is a study of blood T cell repertoires in COVID-19. Study information: From the United States, Italy and Spain came samples of acute and convalescent COVID-19.

The CDR3 spans 14 residues. Germline lookup yields CDR1 SGHRS and CDR2 YFSETQ. V dropped 1 base and J dropped 8 bases, with 10 bases sitting between them. Repertoires were generated with immunoSEQ multiplex PCR, while TCRdb's copy carries only in-frame clones and drops some. The data contain 100,000 to 150,000 clones, over 70% of them singletons. The chain uses TRBV5-1 and TRBJ1-6; TRBD1 might be the D (5 bases). Sequenced sample: peripheral blood. The origin of this receptor is a man aged 80 or over with active or convalescent COVID-19. Written as DNA, the CDR3 is TGCGCCAGCAGCTTGCAGGGCCTGGATTCACCCCTCCACTTT. The encoded protein is CASSLQGLDSPLHF. Together with reference TRBV5-1 and TRBJ1-6, the CDR3 gives the full variable domain: KAGVTQTPRYLIKTRGQQVTLSCSPISGHRSVSWYQQTPGQGLQFLFEYFSETQRNKGNFPGRFSGRQFSNSRSEMNVSTLELGDSALYLCASSLQGLDSPLHFGNGTRLTVT.